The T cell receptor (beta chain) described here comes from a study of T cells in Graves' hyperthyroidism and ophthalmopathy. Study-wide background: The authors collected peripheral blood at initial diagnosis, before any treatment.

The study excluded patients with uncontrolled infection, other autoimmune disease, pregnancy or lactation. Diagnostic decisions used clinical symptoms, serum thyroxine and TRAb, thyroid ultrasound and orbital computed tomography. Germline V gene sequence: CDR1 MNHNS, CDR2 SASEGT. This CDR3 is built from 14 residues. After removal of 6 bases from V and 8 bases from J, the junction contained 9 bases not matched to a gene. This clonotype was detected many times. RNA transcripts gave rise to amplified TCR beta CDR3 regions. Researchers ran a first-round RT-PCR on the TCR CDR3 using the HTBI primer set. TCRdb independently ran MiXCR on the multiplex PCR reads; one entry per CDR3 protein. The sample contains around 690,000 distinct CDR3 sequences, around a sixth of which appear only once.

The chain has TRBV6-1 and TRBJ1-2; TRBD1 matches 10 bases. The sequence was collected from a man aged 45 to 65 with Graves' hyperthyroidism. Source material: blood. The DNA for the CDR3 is TGTGCCAGCAGAAGGGACAGGGGTCCTCTCGGCTACACCTTC. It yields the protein CASRRDRGPLGYTF.